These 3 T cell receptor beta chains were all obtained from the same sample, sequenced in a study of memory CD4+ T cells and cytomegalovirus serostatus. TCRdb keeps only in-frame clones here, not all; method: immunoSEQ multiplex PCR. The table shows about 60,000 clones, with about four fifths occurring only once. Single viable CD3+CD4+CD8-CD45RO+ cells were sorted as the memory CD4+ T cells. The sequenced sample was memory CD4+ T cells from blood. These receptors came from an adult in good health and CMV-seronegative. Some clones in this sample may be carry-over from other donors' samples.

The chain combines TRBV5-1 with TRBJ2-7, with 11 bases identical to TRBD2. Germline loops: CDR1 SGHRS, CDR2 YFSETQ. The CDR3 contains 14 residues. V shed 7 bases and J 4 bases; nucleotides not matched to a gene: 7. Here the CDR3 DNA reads TGCGCCAGCTCTATAGCGGGGGGGAAGTACGAGCAGTACTTC. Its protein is CASSIAGGKYEQYF.

The CDR3 loop reads CASSEDGTGELFF. CDR3 in DNA: TGTGCCAGCAGTGAAGATGGGACAGGGGAGCTGTTTTTT. The chain employs TRBV2 and TRBJ2-2, with D maybe TRBD1 (6 bases). Germline V gene data show CDR1 as SNHLY and CDR2 as FYNNEI. Trimming removed 1 base at V and 8 bases at J, with 8 bases between. CDR3 size: 13 residues. Combining the CDR3 with reference TRBV2 and TRBJ2-2 gives the whole variable domain EPEVTQTPSHQVTQMGQEVILRCVPISNHLYFYWYRQILGQKVEFLVSFYNNEISEKSEIFDDQFSVERPDGSNFTLKIRSTKLEDSAMYFCASSEDGTGELFFGEGSRLTVL.

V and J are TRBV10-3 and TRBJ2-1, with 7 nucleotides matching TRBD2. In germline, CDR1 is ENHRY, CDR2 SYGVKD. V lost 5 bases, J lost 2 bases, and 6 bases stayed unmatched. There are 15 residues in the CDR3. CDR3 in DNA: TGTGCCATCAGTCTAACTAGCGCGACCTACAATGAGCAGTTCTTC. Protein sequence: CAISLTSATYNEQFF.